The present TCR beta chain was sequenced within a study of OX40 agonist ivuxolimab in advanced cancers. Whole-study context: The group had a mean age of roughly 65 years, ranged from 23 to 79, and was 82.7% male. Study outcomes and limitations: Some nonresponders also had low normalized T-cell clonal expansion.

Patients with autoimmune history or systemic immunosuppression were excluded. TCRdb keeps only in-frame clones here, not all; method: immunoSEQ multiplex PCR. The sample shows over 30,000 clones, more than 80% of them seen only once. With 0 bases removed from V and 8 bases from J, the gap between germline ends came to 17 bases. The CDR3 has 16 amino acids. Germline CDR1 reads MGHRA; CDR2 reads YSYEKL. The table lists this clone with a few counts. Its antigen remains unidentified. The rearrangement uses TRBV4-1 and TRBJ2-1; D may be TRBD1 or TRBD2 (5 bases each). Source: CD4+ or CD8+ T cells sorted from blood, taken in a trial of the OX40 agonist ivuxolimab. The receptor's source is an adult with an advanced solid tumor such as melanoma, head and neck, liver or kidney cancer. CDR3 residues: CASSQEKSSLGDEQFF. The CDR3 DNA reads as TGCGCCAGCAGCCAAGAGAAAAGTAGTTTGGGGGATGAGCAGTTCTTC.